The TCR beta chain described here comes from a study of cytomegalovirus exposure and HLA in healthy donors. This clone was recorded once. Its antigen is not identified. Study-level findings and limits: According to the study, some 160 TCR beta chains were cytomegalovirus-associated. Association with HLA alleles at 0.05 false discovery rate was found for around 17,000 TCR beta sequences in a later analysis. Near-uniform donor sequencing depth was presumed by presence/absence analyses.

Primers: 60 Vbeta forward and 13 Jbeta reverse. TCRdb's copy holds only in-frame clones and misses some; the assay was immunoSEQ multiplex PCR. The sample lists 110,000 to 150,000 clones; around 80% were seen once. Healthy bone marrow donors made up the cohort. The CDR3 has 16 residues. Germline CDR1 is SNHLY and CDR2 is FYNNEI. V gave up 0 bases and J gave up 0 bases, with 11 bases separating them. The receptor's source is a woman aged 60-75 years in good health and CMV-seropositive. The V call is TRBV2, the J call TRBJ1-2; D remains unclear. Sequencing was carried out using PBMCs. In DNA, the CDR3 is TGTGCCAGCAGTGAAGCGTATAGCAGAGCTAACTATGGCTACACCTTC. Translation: CASSEAYSRANYGYTF.